Included here is one T cell receptor beta chain sequence, with context. There is no known antigen for this receptor. Base qualities are missing; no much larger clone stands one base away. There are 15 amino acids in the CDR3, from cysteine to phenylalanine inclusive. The retained sequence is limited to the CDR3, 45 bases, with the frame set at the first base. Trimming accounts for 2 bases at V and 1 base at J, while the number of junction bases matched to no gene is 2. In the germline V gene, CDR1 corresponds to SGHTA and CDR2 to FQGNSA. The data were obtained in a study of cytomegalovirus exposure and HLA in healthy donors (dated by TCRdb to about 2017). About the investigation overall: An earlier analysis of some 620 of the donors reported 276 Gb of sequence data and approximately 120 million unique TCR beta sequences obtained from roughly 180 million T cells. Roughly 300 gigabases of sequencing data and around 85 million unique TCR sequences made up an early release that covered some 640 HLA-typed donors. Among the roughly 400 genotyped donors, about 85% belonged to the genetic ancestry cluster associated with self-reported Caucasian donors. The study aimed to test whether signatures of past pathogen exposure could be identified by cataloging public T cell receptors. The study profiled the T cell repertoires of hundreds of subjects by immunosequencing and related them to cytomegalovirus serostatus. A separate validation cohort of about 110 different subjects was used in addition to the roughly 670-subject first cohort. High-throughput TCR immunosequencing, statistical association of individual TCRs with disease status, and machine learning were combined to predict cytomegalovirus infection status. A later analysis re-analyzed previously published TCR beta repertoires from about 600 donors and added high-resolution HLA genotyping to study TCR occurrence patterns. In the later analysis, no new phenotypic data were used to find candidate immune exposures; instead, reliance was placed on TCR beta sequences and their occurrence across donors. An earlier analysis of several hundred of the donors applied high-throughput TCR beta sequencing to assess whether each TCR beta V gene segment acted as functional or pseudogenic. Alongside the repertoire data, information on donor age, sex, ethnicity and CMV serostatus was compiled. Genome-wide SNP genotypes for about three fifths of the roughly 700 donors were used in a later genetic analysis, which treated that subset as a discovery cohort. All discovery cohort repertoires had been generated using a single sequencing platform. Class I and class II HLA loci were covered by the typing at four-digit resolution. The number of donors typed differed by locus, with roughly 620-630 for A, B, C, DRB1 and DQB1, approximately 500 for DQA1, nearly 610 for DPA1, and 472 for DPB1. Roughly five DR-DQ haplotypes were treated as single units for association and clustering because of strong linkage in the cohort. Across under 500 genotyped donors of the cohort, an average of about 240,000 unique TCR beta nucleotide sequences per donor were sequenced, and roughly a sixth of those sequences were non-productive. Findings and caveats that apply to the study as a whole: According to a later analysis, most CMV-associated TCR beta chains appeared to be HLA-restricted, and the HLA associations seemed to be driven largely by CMV exposure. Compared with equally common non-associated chains, HLA-associated TCR beta chains in a later analysis were more clonally expanded and had lower generation probabilities. A later analysis reported that several top co-occurrence clusters appeared linked to parvovirus B19, influenza, CMV and Epstein-Barr virus. Because counts were too low, about 15 rarely observed V segments, including chromosome 9 orphons, were left out of the earlier analysis of over 550 of the donors. Across donors, most TCR sequences were observed very rarely, whereas some public TCRs were present in many individuals. The authors suggested that the approach could potentially be generalized to other disease states and immunological phenotypes. Correlated functional status among segregating V segments might be attributable to linkage disequilibrium, but an unknown experimental factor could not be ruled out. HLA typing was unavailable for some donors at each locus, so association tests used only the typed subset. In vitro tests confirmed that a few of the cytomegalovirus-associated TCR beta chains recognize cytomegalovirus antigens. A group of highly shared sequence variants was considered likely to be a technical artifact of the sequencing pipeline. The only immune exposure information available for the cohort was CMV serostatus. In this cohort, only TCR beta chains were sequenced, and detectable features were limited by the absence of alpha or paired-chain data. Broadly in line with IMGT annotations, most TCR beta V segments showed up in productive rearrangements about 87% or about 30% of the time in an earlier analysis of some 590 of the donors. The study listed approximately 150 TCR beta chains as associated with cytomegalovirus. A later genetic analysis reported fewer N-insertions in productive TCRs among donors in an Asian-associated ancestry cluster than the roughly 670-donor mean. V-gene and J-gene trimming of TCR beta chains was associated with a missense DCLRE1C variant in a later genetic analysis, and the association was replicated in an independent cohort. At a false discovery rate of 0.05, a later analysis linked approximately 18,000 TCR beta sequences to specific HLA alleles. In a later analysis, the rate of TCR association differed among HLA loci, with DRB1 alleles having the most associated TCRs and HLA-C alleles having the fewest. The presence/absence analyses assumed that sequencing depth was roughly uniform across donors, and that assumption may not be true. Strong co-occurrence of HLA alleles, especially DR and DQ, made assigning TCR associations to individual alleles difficult. The classifier was reported to diagnose cytomegalovirus status with high specificity and sensitivity in both the original and validation cohorts. Some IMGT-functional V segments, including TRBV6-2 and TRBV6-3, could not be told apart with the 87-base-pair reads, so those segments were excluded. A further reported finding was that TCR beta sequences accurately predicted the HLA-A and HLA-B alleles for most subjects in the first cohort.

The cohort was made up of around 720 healthy bone marrow donors. At the time of sampling, every cohort member was nominally healthy, though immune exposures that went unrecorded were likely present. The donor tested CMV seronegative, placing the donor among the roughly 350 seronegative members of the cohort. A peripheral blood sample was collected from each donor, and TCR beta sequencing was performed on peripheral blood mononuclear cells. The Qiagen DNeasy Blood Extraction Kit was used to extract genomic DNA from the blood cell samples. The library came from the immunoSEQ multiplex PCR assay. For the multiplex PCR, a mixture combining 60 forward primers for TCR Vbeta segments and 13 reverse primers for TCR Jbeta segments was used. The CDR3 region of rearranged TCR beta genes was amplified from genomic DNA by a multiplex PCR assay. The Illumina HiSeq System was used to sequence the amplified TCR beta libraries as 87-base-pair reads. The authors' pipeline ran thus. A later analysis counted approximately 84 million unique TCR beta chains across the 600 to 850 repertoires, and around 9.9 million of these chains were shared by at least two donors. A nearest-neighbor algorithm error-corrected the raw reads and collapsed the reads into unique sequences, merging closely related sequences to remove PCR and sequencing errors. V, D and J gene segments were assigned by aligning CDR3 sequences to IMGT reference sequences. For a sequence to be retained, a match of at least six nucleotides was required to both a V gene segment and a J gene segment. A rearrangement was called productive if the CDR3 had no stop codons and remained in frame with V and J, and every other rearrangement was called non-productive. Following IMGT convention, CDR3 was defined as the stretch from the second conserved V-encoded cysteine to the conserved J-encoded phenylalanine. Sequences without an unambiguous match to a single V gene segment were excluded from the earlier analysis of several hundred of the donors. In an earlier analysis of several hundred of the donors, V segments were called functional above 56.7% productive rearrangements and were called segregating when the between-donor standard deviation exceeded 5%. To diagnose cytomegalovirus status from the catalog of TCR beta chain sequences, a statistical classification framework was built. V and J gene assignment, in a later analysis, came from comparing TCR nucleotide sequences with IMGT/GENE-DB human TR gene sequences. In a later analysis, CDR3 sequences and most-parsimonious VDJ recombination scenarios were assigned using the TCRdist pipeline. In a later analysis, every TCR beta chain was defined by the combination of its CDR3 amino acid sequence and its V-gene family, and reads without a unique V-gene family were dropped. To address suspected cross-contamination and a sequencing artifact, a later analysis removed some 620 highly shared, low-generation-probability nucleotide sequences. A later analysis calculated a clonal expansion index for each public chain from normalized within-repertoire ranks of inferred template counts. In a later analysis, generation probabilities were computed using a VDJ recombination model fitted to out-of-frame rearrangements, and the results were checked against IGoR. Hypergeometric tests were used in a later analysis to score TCR-TCR, TCR-HLA and TCR-CMV co-occurrence, with a repertoire-size bias correction applied to the TCR pairs. A later analysis estimated false discovery rates by permuting HLA or CMV assignments 20 times. In a later analysis, co-occurring TCRs were grouped using DBSCAN, and TCRdist sequence similarity was added for clustering within HLA-allele-positive subsets. Repertoires with fewer than 30,000 or more than 120,000 public chains were left out of co-occurrence clustering, as were a handful of repertoires with anomalous nucleotide sharing. In TCRdb, the immuneACCESS table is reduced to in-frame sequences with V and J assigned. These tables do not hold every clone; where another copy was compared, an unresolved V gene accounts for under half, and the others remain unexplained. V and J calls and clone size are as listed in that table; D and trimming were resolved from the DNA. In all, the sample holds 150,000 to 190,000 clones, and around 72% of those were seen once. About 1.3% of the sample goes to the ten largest clones.

The chain uses TRBV7-2 and TRBJ1-1, with 9 middle bases fitting TRBD1. The receptor was isolated from a man between 18 and 35 years old in good health and CMV-seronegative. The sequenced sample was PBMCs. The CDR3 has the sequence CASSLLDRGNTEAFF. The bases are TGTGCCAGCAGCTTATTGGACAGGGGGAACACTGAAGCTTTCTTT.